Shown below are 8 T cell receptor beta chains from a single sample sequenced in a study of blood T cell repertoires in COVID-19. The method was immunoSEQ multiplex PCR; TCRdb's version includes in-frame clones alone and lacks a portion of them. The sample contains fewer than 250,000 clones, about 84% of which appear only once. Sequenced sample: PBMCs or T cells enriched from blood (not recorded which). These receptors were obtained from a man in his fifties or sixties who had recovered from COVID-19.

The chain recombines TRBV3-1 (or the pseudogene TRBV3-2) with TRBJ1-2; 7 nucleotides match TRBD1. Per the germline V gene, CDR1 is LGHDT and CDR2 is YNNKEL (reference sequence). The CDR3 length is 15 residues. J gave up 1 base and V 5 bases, and 7 bases lay outside the gene matches. The CDR3 loop reads CASSGGQRINYGYTF. In DNA form, the CDR3 reads TGTGCCAGCAGCGGGGGACAGCGAATTAACTATGGCTACACCTTC.

V gene TRBV4-3 combines with J gene TRBJ1-1; D uncertain. Germline assignment: CDR1 LGHNA and CDR2 YSLEER. The V and J ends lost 1 base and 0 bases respectively, with 6 bases between them. This CDR3 has 14 residues. The CDR3, as DNA: TGCGCCAGCAGCCAAGCAGGTATGAACACTGAAGCTTTCTTT. It is translated as CASSQAGMNTEAFF.

This clone was seen more than once but under ten times. This chain links TRBV5-4 with TRBJ1-5; 8 bases agree with TRBD1. In germline, CDR1 is SGHNT, CDR2 YYREEE (reference sequence). The CDR3 has 15 residues. V trimming: 5 bases; J trimming: 3 bases; junction bases outside the gene matches: 7. CDR3 sequence (DNA): TGTGCCAGCAGTTACGACAGGGGACCCAATCAGCCCCAGCATTTT. Translated, it gives CASSYDRGPNQPQHF.

V usage is TRBV19 and J usage is TRBJ1-5; a possible D gene is TRBD1 (6 bases). V lost 8 bases to trimming and J lost 4 bases, with 21 bases between them. Germline V CDR1 and CDR2: LNHDA, SQIVND (reference sequence). The CDR3 length is 16 residues. CDR3 residues: CASEAVRGAQNQPQHF. CDR3 bases: TGTGCCAGTGAAGCCGTCCGGGGGGCGCAAAATCAGCCCCAGCATTTT.

The chain joins TRBV5-6 to TRBJ1-5; TRBD1 matches 8 bases. Losses at the gene ends were 3 bases for V and 1 base for J; bases not matched to a gene: 3. The germline V gene has CDR1 SGHDT and CDR2 YYEEEE. The CDR3 is 15 amino acids. For the CDR3, the DNA is TGTGCCAGCAGCTCTTCAGGGGGCAGCAATCAGCCCCAGCATTTT. Protein sequence: CASSSSGGSNQPQHF.

The chain links TRBV11-3 to TRBJ1-5, with unresolved D. Trimming took off 4 bases at V and 5 bases at J, with 12 bases between the two ends. Germline V lookup: CDR1 SGHNT, CDR2 YENEEA. CDR3 size: 14 residues. Here the CDR3 reads CASSWRGSHQPQHF. CDR3 sequence (DNA): TGTGCCAGCAGCTGGAGAGGGTCCCATCAGCCCCAGCATTTT.

The chain is built from TRBV28 and TRBJ2-7; TRBD1 aligns across 8 bases. The CDR3 is 16 residues long. V trimming: 4 bases; J trimming: 5 bases; junction bases outside the gene matches: 13. Germline V gives CDR1 MDHEN, CDR2 SYDVKM. The DNA for the CDR3 is TGTGCCAGCAGTTCCCCCCTTACCGCAGGGGGCCACGAGCAGTACTTC. Its protein is CASSSPLTAGGHEQYF.

The chain is built from TRBV7-9 and TRBJ1-6; 8 bases fit TRBD1. The CDR3 contains 16 residues. Germline trimming cut 5 bases from V and 10 bases from J; bases unmatched to any gene: 13. Germline loops: CDR1 SEHNR, CDR2 FQNEAQ (reference sequence). The chain's CDR3 is CASSQSQGARGSPLHF. The CDR3 DNA reads as TGTGCCAGCAGCCAAAGCCAGGGGGCGAGGGGATCACCCCTCCACTTT.